The source of this T cell receptor (beta chain) is a study of CD8 T cells in Susac syndrome. Sequencing of TCR beta was carried out in blood CD8+ and CD4+ T cells. The CDR3 consists of 14 residues. Germline CDR1 SQVTM, CDR2 ANQGSEA. V shed 6 bases, J shed 5 bases, and the junction held 5 bases outside the gene matches. cDNA came from around 0.5 to 1 ug RNA primed by random hexamers. TCRdb called the immunoSEQ multiplex PCR reads again in MiXCR, with one record for every CDR3 protein. Seen here are roughly 200,000 distinct CDR3 sequences, approximately 94% observed once, and the top ten hold approximately 0.098%.

The sequencing input was CD4+ T cells from PBMCs. The chain combines TRBV29-1 with TRBJ2-1; 12 nucleotides match TRBD1. The receptor comes from a human donor in good health. The CDR3 spells CSVWGQGANNEQFF. The CDR3 nucleotides are TGCAGCGTATGGGGACAGGGGGCTAACAATGAGCAGTTCTTC.